This is a list of T cell receptor beta chains from one sample in a study of T cell changes during pregnancy in multiple sclerosis. The table came from immunoSEQ multiplex PCR; TCRdb's copy has only in-frame clones and leaves some out. The repertoire includes tens of thousands of clones, approximately 94% of them detected once, and around 0.43% sits in the top ten. The specimen was CD4+ T cells from peripheral blood mononuclear cells, collected in the second trimester of pregnancy. These receptors came from a female donor with multiple sclerosis, enrolled in a pregnancy study. Both conserved end residues are part of each CDR3. A D gene is named only where the DNA matches it firmly.

len	v_gene	j_gene	d_gene	CDR3aa
15	TRBV9	TRBJ2-1	TRBD2	CASSPERETYNEQFF
11	TRBV28	TRBJ2-7	-	CASSPRAEQYF
14	TRBV13	TRBJ2-4	-	CASSRRGAKNIQYF
13	TRBV30	TRBJ1-2	TRBD1	CAWRGQGAPGYTF
12	TRBV10-2	TRBJ2-1	-	CASGDYYNEQFF
16	TRBV11-2	TRBJ1-5	-	CASSLGAGVSNQPQHF
14	TRBV18	TRBJ2-5	-	CASRDRTNQETQYF
15	TRBV6-4	TRBJ1-2	-	CASSDPGRGTYGYTF
14	TRBV19	TRBJ1-1	-	CASSSPPPGAEAFF
14	TRBV18	TRBJ2-3	TRBD2	CASERESSTDTQYF
15	TRBV10-3	TRBJ2-1	-	CAISESKGSGNEQFF
15	TRBV6-6	TRBJ2-1	TRBD1	CASSSPGQGALEQFF
13	TRBV6-1	TRBJ2-1	-	CASNRRADNEQFF
15	TRBV9	TRBJ1-1	TRBD1	CASSVDPGGGTEAFF
15	TRBV5-1	TRBJ1-2	TRBD1	CASSLDQGEVYGYTF
15	TRBV9	TRBJ2-2	TRBD2	CASSFGTRGAGELFF
15	TRBV6-6	TRBJ2-7	-	CASSDWAGSSDEQYF
15	TRBV25-1	TRBJ1-5	-	CASSALTAPNQPQHF
15	TRBV5-1	TRBJ2-7	TRBD2	CASSLSGRASYEQYF
17	TRBV5-1	TRBJ2-2	TRBD1	CASSPGTGIANTGELFF
16	TRBV7-9	TRBJ2-5	TRBD1	CASSRSQGAGQETQYF
14	TRBV4-2	TRBJ1-2	-	CASSPALDSYGYTF
15	TRBV29-1	TRBJ2-1	-	CSVPSALLGYNEQFF
14	TRBV28	TRBJ2-7	TRBD2	CASSVLAGHYEQYF
13	TRBV12-5	TRBJ1-1	-	CASGYVANTEAFF
16	TRBV5-1	TRBJ2-7	TRBD1	CASSPGTGPLSYEQYF
13	TRBV14	TRBJ2-5	-	CASSRLLQETQYF
14	TRBV28	TRBJ1-2	-	CASSLFSGVYGYTF
17	TRBV27	TRBJ2-7	TRBD1	CASSPVLLRTGGHEQYF
15	TRBV19	TRBJ2-7	TRBD1	CASSMKGQGSYEQYF
15	TRBV10-3	TRBJ1-1	TRBD1	CAISDIGQVNTEAFF